The 8 T cell receptor beta chains listed next were all sequenced from one sample in a study of blood T cell repertoires in COVID-19. Assay used: immunoSEQ multiplex PCR; TCRdb lists only in-frame clones, some missing. Of 370,000 or so clones listed, roughly four fifths are singletons. The sequenced sample was peripheral blood. The receptors originated from a human donor with acute or convalescent COVID-19. The donor label of this sample is uncertain.

The gene calls are TRBV6-5 and TRBJ2-1; D is undetermined. This CDR3 region has 13 residues. V lost 6 bases and J 10 bases, leaving 16 bases between the germline ends. The germline gives CDR1 MNHEY, CDR2 SVGAGI. The CDR3 loop reads CASSSRQGWEQFF. CDR3 sequence (DNA): TGTGCCAGCAGCTCCCGACAAGGTTGGGAGCAGTTCTTC.

The chain is built from TRBV2 and TRBJ2-1, with a weak D call TRBD1 (8 bases). The germline CDR1 and CDR2 sequences are SNHLY and FYNNEI. V was pared by 4 bases and J by 7 bases, with 11 bases between. The CDR3 totals 13 residues. CDR3 bases: TGTGCCAGCAGTGTACAGGGGGGGAATGAGCAGTTCTTC. Amino acids: CASSVQGGNEQFF.

The rearrangement joins TRBV9 to TRBJ2-1; D is unresolved. The CDR3 runs to 14 residues. CDR1 and CDR2 (germline): SGDLS, YYNGEE. V was pared by 3 bases and J by 2 bases, with 9 bases between. The CDR3 loop reads CASSGRGTYNEQFF. CDR3 nucleotides: TGTGCCAGCAGCGGAAGAGGCACCTACAATGAGCAGTTCTTC.

The rearrangement joins TRBV30 to TRBJ2-1; TRBD2 might be the D (6 bases). CDR1 and CDR2 (germline): GTSNPN, SVGIG (reference sequence). The CDR3 spans 14 residues. Trimming pared 4 bases from V and 4 bases from J, leaving 14 bases between. CDR3 in amino acids: CAWTQWGVYNEQFF. The CDR3 nucleotides are TGTGCCTGGACCCAATGGGGGGTGTACAATGAGCAGTTCTTC.

The V gene is TRBV30, the J gene TRBJ2-1; 7 nucleotides match TRBD2. The CDR3 consists of 14 residues. In germline, CDR1 is GTSNPN, CDR2 SVGIG (reference sequence). With V trimmed by 1 base and J by 3 bases, 3 bases remained unmatched. The CDR3 region is CAWSGLADYNEQFF. The CDR3 bases are TGTGCCTGGAGTGGGCTAGCGGACTACAATGAGCAGTTCTTC.

This rearrangement joins TRBV15 to TRBJ2-7, with TRBD1 as a possible D gene (6 bases). Looked up from germline, CDR1 is LNHNV and CDR2 is YYDKDF (reference sequence). Trimming left V 0 bases short and J 12 bases short, with 18 bases between. The CDR3 length is 14 residues. The DNA of the CDR3 is TGTGCCACCAGCAGAGATAGGAGTACAGGGCGGGTGTACTTC. Amino acid sequence: CATSRDRSTGRVYF.

DNA for the CDR3: TGCAGCGTTGACCTGGGGACAGAAGCTTTCTTT. It translates to CSVDLGTEAFF. The V and J genes are TRBV29-1 and TRBJ1-1; TRBD1 might be the D (6 bases). The CDR3 loop spans 11 amino acids. Germline V gene lookup returns CDR1 SQVTM and CDR2 ANQGSEA. V was shortened by 3 bases and J by 8 bases, with 10 bases between the two germline ends.

The CDR3 loop is CASRPRDRGNYGYTF. As DNA, the CDR3 is TGTGCCAGCAGACCCCGGGACAGGGGGAACTATGGCTACACCTTC. V gene TRBV3-1 (or the pseudogene TRBV3-2) combines with J gene TRBJ1-2, with 11 bases fitting TRBD1. CDR1 is LGHDT and CDR2 is YNNKEL in the germline V gene (reference sequence). The CDR3 is 15 amino acids. Germline trimming cut 6 bases from V and 2 bases from J; bases unmatched to any gene: 5.